A few counts support the clone carrying this TCR beta chain. Its antigen is as yet unknown. This record comes from a study of beta chain features in type 1 diabetes. Study-wide results and limits: Patients with Type 1 diabetes showed moderately but significantly shorter TCRB CDR3s in all four CD4+ subsets. Healthy donors had naive, central memory and Treg TCRB repertoires that appeared less similar than those seen among patients.

Investigators reverse transcribed all isolated RNA, so they sequenced expressed TCRB transcripts. Only in-frame clones appear in the TCRdb table, and some are missing; sequencing was by immunoSEQ multiplex PCR. Altogether approximately 250,000 clones are present, approximately 16% being singletons, with the ten largest covering 0.07% to 0.095%. The sequence came from a man aged 25 to 40 with type 1 diabetes. The sequenced sample consisted of naive CD4+ T cells from blood.

CDR3 loop: CASSRSGLNTEAFF. For the CDR3, the DNA is TGTGCCAGCAGTCGCTCAGGGTTGAACACTGAAGCTTTCTTT. This chain uses TRBV9 with TRBJ1-1, with a weak D call TRBD1 (5 bases). This CDR3 comprises 14 residues. Per the germline V gene, CDR1 is SGDLS and CDR2 is YYNGEE. V lost 5 bases to trimming and J lost 0 bases, with 11 bases between them.